This T cell receptor (beta chain) is from a study of T cells in Graves' hyperthyroidism and ophthalmopathy. The V and J ends lost 6 bases and 6 bases, in that order; junction bases with no gene match: 12. Germline CDR1 and CDR2: SNHLY and FYNNEI. This CDR3 contains 16 residues. Findings and limits, study-wide: A median around 6.4 months before onset, the model predicted ophthalmopathy. In blood, most of the thyroid clonotypes expanded above 0.001 were also present. Through a model of 13 V-J features, ophthalmopathy was separated from stable hyperthyroidism.

RNA transcripts were the template for amplifying TCR beta CDR3 regions. Initially, a first-round RT-PCR of the TCR CDR3 employed the HTBI primer set. TCRdb called the multiplex PCR reads again in MiXCR, with one record for every CDR3 protein. The sample has approximately 640,000 distinct CDR3 sequences, just under 45% seen once; the top ten hold 6.5% to 9%. Worth noting for this clonotype: Its antigen is still unknown.

The gene calls are TRBV2 and TRBJ1-5, with 9 bases lining up with TRBD1. Sequencing input: peripheral blood or thyroid tissue (not recorded which). This TCR was sampled from an adult man with Graves' disease, either hyperthyroidism or ophthalmopathy (not recorded which). CDR3 residues: CASRITGTGYRQPQHF. The CDR3 DNA is TGTGCCAGCAGGATCACAGGGACAGGGTATCGTCAGCCCCAGCATTTT.